These 27 T cell receptor beta chains came from one sample sequenced in a study of post-analysis software for immune sequencing data. Study conclusions and caveats: A few TRBV segments (TRBV5-6, TRBV5-1 and TRBV20-1 among them) occurred more frequently in patients than in controls.

No antigen has been assigned to these receptors. TCR beta libraries were prepared from cDNA with unique molecular identifiers. TCRdb re-derived calls from the PCR reads in MiXCR, one entry per CDR3 protein. The data contain fewer than 700,000 distinct CDR3 sequences, roughly two fifths of them singletons. Sequencing was performed on blood. All receptors come from a girl under 18 with multiple sclerosis.

This clonotype was observed a few times. This chain uses TRBV12-3 or TRBV12-4 with TRBJ2-1; 11 bases align to TRBD2. Trimming removed 3 bases from V and 6 bases from J; junction bases left unmatched: 7. This CDR3 is built from 16 residues. The CDR3 region has the DNA TGTGCCAGCAGTTTTACTAGCGGGAGCTCCCCCAATGAGCAGTTCTTC. Protein: CASSFTSGSSPNEQFF.

This clonotype was seen a few times. J is TRBJ2-3 and V is TRBV5-1, with 7 bases that match TRBD1. The CDR3 sequence is 15 residues long. J lost 6 bases, V lost 4 bases, and 11 bases had no gene match. Germline V gives CDR1 SGHRS, CDR2 YFSETQ. The CDR3 DNA reads TGCGCCAGCAGCCTAAGGACAGGCCTCTTGGATACGCAGTATTTT. Its protein product is CASSLRTGLLDTQYF.

The rearrangement joins TRBV5-1 to TRBJ1-2; D may be TRBD1 (5 bases). V lost 2 bases and J lost 4, with 9 bases in between. Per germline, CDR1 SGHRS and CDR2 YFSETQ. This CDR3 has 13 residues. Here the CDR3 DNA reads TGCGCCAGCAGCTTCCGACAGTCCTATGGCTACACCTTC. Translated: CASSFRQSYGYTF.

The sample holds a few counts of this clonotype. The gene calls are TRBV20-1 and TRBJ2-7, with TRBD1 matching 7 bases. Germline V CDR1 and CDR2: DFQATT, SNEGSKA (reference sequence). The CDR3 loop spans 14 amino acids. With V trimmed by 3 bases and J by 3 bases, 8 bases remained unmatched. The CDR3 DNA is TGCAGTGCTAGTCACAGGGGTGAGGGCTACGAGCAGTACTTC. Translating gives CSASHRGEGYEQYF.

V usage is TRBV6-5 and J usage is TRBJ2-5, with D unclear. V shed 4 bases and J shed 7 bases, with 7 bases lying between them. This CDR3 region has 11 residues. The germline gives CDR1 MNHEY, CDR2 SVGAGI. The CDR3 DNA reads TGTGCCAGCAGTTGGGCCGGGACCCAGTACTTC. Translation gives CASSWAGTQYF.

This clonotype showed up just a few times. The chain recombines TRBV9 with TRBJ2-3; D assignment may be TRBD1 or TRBD2 (5 bases each). CDR1 is SGDLS, CDR2 YYNGEE, per germline. V lost 0 bases and J lost 1, with 12 bases in between. The CDR3 is made up of 16 amino acids. CDR3 coding DNA: TGTGCCAGCAGCGTAGGGGTTGGGACCGGCACAGATACGCAGTATTTT. Its translation: CASSVGVGTGTDTQYF.

The chain employs TRBV6-1 and TRBJ2-1; 7 bases fit TRBD2. The germline CDR1 and CDR2 sequences are MNHNS and SASEGT. Trimming removed 7 bases from V and 3 bases from J; junction bases left unmatched: 9. The CDR3 sequence is 15 residues long. The CDR3 is CASTEGLFDYNEQFF. In DNA form, the CDR3 reads TGTGCCAGCACAGAGGGACTATTCGACTACAATGAGCAGTTCTTC.

The V and J genes are TRBV12-3 or TRBV12-4 and TRBJ2-3, with a weak D call TRBD2 (6 bases). Trimming took off 0 bases at V and 6 bases at J, with 16 bases between the two ends. CDR3 length: 16 residues. The CDR3 nucleotides are TGTGCCAGCAGTTTAGCCCGGGGGTTTCGCGGTGATACGCAGTATTTT. Protein product: CASSLARGFRGDTQYF.

This clonotype turned up a few times. V usage is TRBV5-1 and J usage is TRBJ1-2, with 8 bases that match TRBD1. CDR1 SGHRS and CDR2 YFSETQ come from the germline V gene. Germline trimming cut 0 bases from V and 9 bases from J; bases unmatched to any gene: 7. The CDR3 is 14 amino acids. The CDR3 coding sequence is TGCGCCAGCAGCTTGGGCGGGGGACAGGACAGCTACACCTTC. Translating it yields CASSLGGGQDSYTF. The variable domain in full, with the rest retrieved from reference TRBV5-1 and TRBJ1-2, is KAGVTQTPRYLIKTRGQQVTLSCSPISGHRSVSWYQQTPGQGLQFLFEYFSETQRNKGNFPGRFSGRQFSNSRSEMNVSTLELGDSALYLCASSLGGGQDSYTFGSGTRLTVV.

This chain's CDR3 is CASRPDRGGTYGYTF. The CDR3 DNA follows: TGTGCCAGCAGACCGGACAGGGGGGGTACCTATGGCTACACCTTC. The chain has TRBV6-6 and TRBJ1-2; 10 positions agree with TRBD1. CDR1 is MNHNY and CDR2 is SVGAGI in the germline V gene (reference sequence). The ends lost 6 bases at V and 4 bases at J; junction bases unmatched: 8. The CDR3 is 15 amino acids.

Only a few counts were recorded for this clonotype. The chain joins TRBV7-2 to TRBJ2-7, with D possibly TRBD2 on 6 matching bases. V was shortened by 1 base and J by 6 bases, with 16 bases between the two germline ends. The germline gives CDR1 SGHTA, CDR2 FQGNSA. This CDR3 contains 15 residues. CDR3 DNA: TGTGCCAGCAGCTTAGGCGGCGGGATCCTGTCCGAGCAGTACTTC. Protein product: CASSLGGGILSEQYF.

This clonotype was seen just once. The gene calls are TRBV27 and TRBJ2-1; weak D call: TRBD1 (5 bases). This CDR3 spans 14 amino acids. V was cut by 3 bases and J by 3 bases, with 9 bases left in between. Germline V gene lookup returns CDR1 MNHEY and CDR2 SMNVEV (reference sequence). CDR3 residues: CASSLEQDYNEQFF. CDR3 nucleotide sequence: TGTGCCAGCAGTTTGGAACAGGACTACAATGAGCAGTTCTTC.

This clonotype was seen a few times. The J gene is TRBJ1-6, the V gene TRBV2; no clear D. From germline, CDR1 is SNHLY and CDR2 FYNNEI. V shed 8 bases and J shed 10 bases, with 9 bases lying between them. The CDR3 covers 11 residues. The CDR3 sequence: CASLGHSPLHF. The CDR3 coding sequence is TGTGCCAGCCTGGGTCACTCACCCCTCCACTTT.

This clonotype was observed a single time. A much larger clone differs from this one at a single base, so this may be a read error. This chain links TRBV5-1 with TRBJ2-3; no clear D. Germline CDR1 SGHRS, CDR2 YFSETQ. The CDR3 covers 13 residues. The CDR3 is CASSLGATDTPYF. CDR3 coding DNA: TGCGCCAGCAGCTTGGGGGCCACAGATACGCCGTATTTT.

The chain has TRBV20-1 and TRBJ2-1; 8 bases align to TRBD1. CDR1 and CDR2 from the germline V gene are DFQATT and SNEGSKA (reference sequence). The CDR3 totals 16 residues. Trimming took 0 bases from V and 5 from J; bases not matched to a gene: 9. The chain's CDR3 is CSARDPLTGANNEQFF. The CDR3 bases are TGCAGTGCTAGAGATCCCTTGACAGGGGCCAACAATGAGCAGTTCTTC.

In nucleotides, the CDR3 is TGTGCCATCAGTGGGGACAGGGGGGAGATGCAGCCCCAGCATTTT. This gives the protein CAISGDRGEMQPQHF. The J gene is TRBJ1-5, the V gene TRBV10-3; TRBD1 agrees at 11 bases. The CDR3 is made up of 15 amino acids. V gave up 4 bases and J gave up 7 bases; unmatched junction bases: 6. CDR1 ENHRY and CDR2 SYGVKD come from the germline V gene.

The sample holds a few counts of this clonotype. The V call is TRBV5-1, the J call TRBJ1-1; tentatively, D is TRBD1 (6 bases). This CDR3 is 13 amino acids long. The germline gives CDR1 SGHRS, CDR2 YFSETQ. The V end was cut by 7 bases, the J end by 4 bases, with 14 bases between. In DNA form, the CDR3 reads TGCGCCAGCTCTACGGGGGGCGGCACTGAAGCTTTCTTT. This encodes CASSTGGGTEAFF. Filled out from reference TRBV5-1 and TRBJ1-1, the complete variable domain reads KAGVTQTPRYLIKTRGQQVTLSCSPISGHRSVSWYQQTPGQGLQFLFEYFSETQRNKGNFPGRFSGRQFSNSRSEMNVSTLELGDSALYLCASSTGGGTEAFFGQGTRLTVV.

V gene TRBV5-1 combines with J gene TRBJ2-7; 8 positions agree with TRBD1. Germline lookup yields CDR1 SGHRS and CDR2 YFSETQ. CDR3 length equals 14 residues. The trim removed 4 bases at V and 2 bases at J, leaving 5 bases unmatched. The CDR3 region has the DNA TGCGCCAGCAGCACGGGACAGGAAACCTACGAGCAGTACTTC. This translates into CASSTGQETYEQYF.

The V call is TRBV11-2, the J call TRBJ2-1; D possibly corresponds to TRBD2 (6 bases). V was pared by 2 bases and J by 2 bases, with 10 bases between. Germline V gene data show CDR1 as SGHAT and CDR2 as FQNNGV. The CDR3 length is 15 residues. This chain's CDR3 is CASSLFRGTYNEQFF. The CDR3 region has the DNA TGTGCCAGCAGCTTATTCCGGGGGACCTACAATGAGCAGTTCTTC.

Concerning this clonotype: Mismatch with germline at one junction end may stem from a read error. This chain links TRBV12-3 or TRBV12-4 with TRBJ2-3, with D possibly TRBD2 on 5 matching bases. The CDR3 is 16 residues long. The CDR3 region has the DNA TGTGCCAGCAGTAGCCCGAGCGGAGAGTTAGGAGATGCGCAGTATTTT. Its protein is CASSSPSGELGDAQYF.

The chain is built from TRBV6-5 and TRBJ1-4; D not resolved. This CDR3 contains 15 residues. Germline CDR1 and CDR2: MNHEY and SVGAGI. V shed 5 bases and J shed 1 base, with 11 bases lying between them. CDR3 residues: CASSQSYGTNEKLFF. In DNA, the CDR3 is TGTGCCAGCAGTCAATCATACGGAACTAATGAAAAACTGTTTTTT.

CDR3 sequence reads: CAISPTQYF. The CDR3 DNA reads as TGTGCCATCAGCCCTACCCAGTACTTC. This chain joins TRBV10-3 and TRBJ2-5; D is uncertain. The V end was cut by 6 bases, the J end by 8 bases, with 4 bases between. The CDR3 is 9 residues long. Germline assignment: CDR1 ENHRY and CDR2 SYGVKD.

This clonotype was seen once. The chain uses TRBV10-3 and TRBJ2-5, with TRBD1 matching over 7 bases. Germline V gene sequence: CDR1 ENHRY, CDR2 SYGVKD. The V gene end was trimmed by 9 bases and the J gene end by 2 bases; junction bases not matched to a gene: 6. CDR3 length: 13 residues. CDR3 coding DNA: TGTGCCATTCTCGGACAGGATCAAGAGACCCAGTACTTC. It is translated as CAILGQDQETQYF.

The rearrangement uses TRBV29-1 and TRBJ2-3; 11 positions agree with TRBD2. Unmatched junction bases numbered 13, after V lost 4 bases and J lost 4 bases. The CDR3 totals 17 residues. Germline-derived CDR1 and CDR2 are SQVTM and ANQGSEA. CDR3 DNA sequence: TGCAGCGTTGGGGAGGGACTAGCGGCGAAGAATTCAGATACGCAGTATTTT. Amino acids: CSVGEGLAAKNSDTQYF.

This clonotype came up many times. The chain couples TRBV12-3 or TRBV12-4 to TRBJ2-7, with D unclear. The CDR3 loop spans 11 amino acids. V was clipped by 6 bases and J by 3 bases, with 6 bases between them. The CDR3 spells CASSLFYEQYF. DNA of the CDR3: TGTGCCAGCAGCCTCTTCTACGAGCAGTACTTC.

The chain uses TRBV20-1 and TRBJ1-2; TRBD1 matches at 9 bases. This CDR3 is 13 amino acids long. CDR1 DFQATT and CDR2 SNEGSKA come from the germline V gene (reference sequence). V lost 5 bases and J lost 12; bases outside the gene matches: 13. The CDR3 DNA sequence: TGCAGTGCTGCGGGACAGGGAGCAGCGGGCCACACCTTC. Protein sequence: CSAAGQGAAGHTF.

This clonotype turned up a few times. The J gene is TRBJ1-5, the V gene TRBV7-9; D is ambiguous. V was clipped by 5 bases and J by 3 bases, with 8 bases between them. This CDR3 contains 13 residues. The V gene's germline CDR1 is SEHNR and CDR2 FQNEAQ (reference sequence). This CDR3 is CASSPSINQPQHF. CDR3 coding DNA: TGTGCCAGCAGCCCAAGTATCAATCAGCCCCAGCATTTT.